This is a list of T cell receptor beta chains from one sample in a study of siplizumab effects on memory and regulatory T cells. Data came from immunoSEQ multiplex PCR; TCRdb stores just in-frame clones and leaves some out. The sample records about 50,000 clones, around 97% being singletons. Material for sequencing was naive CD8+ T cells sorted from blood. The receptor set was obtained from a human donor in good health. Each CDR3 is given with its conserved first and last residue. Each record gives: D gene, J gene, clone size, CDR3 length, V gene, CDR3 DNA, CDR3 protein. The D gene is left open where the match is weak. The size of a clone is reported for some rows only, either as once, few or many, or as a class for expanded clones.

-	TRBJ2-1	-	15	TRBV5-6	TGTGCCAGCAGCTTGCTACCCTCAGGGAGTAACGAGCAGTTCTTC	CASSLLPSGSNEQFF
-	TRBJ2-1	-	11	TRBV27	TGTGCCAGCAGGGACCCCCATGAGCAGTTCTTC	CASRDPHEQFF
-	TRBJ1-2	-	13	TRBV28	TGTGCCAGCAGTTTCGGGCAGAACTATGGCTACACCTTC	CASSFGQNYGYTF
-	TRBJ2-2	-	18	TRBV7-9	TGTGCCAGCAGCCTGTACCCAATACCCCCACCTGACACCGGGGAGCTGTTTTTT	CASSLYPIPPPDTGELFF
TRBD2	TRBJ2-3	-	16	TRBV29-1	TGCAGTTTGATGGGACTAGCGGGAGGGTACACAGATACGCAGTATTTT	CSLMGLAGGYTDTQYF
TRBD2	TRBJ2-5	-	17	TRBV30	TGTGCCTGGAGGATACCCGGGACTAGCGGGAGGAGGGAGACCCAGTACTTC	CAWRIPGTSGRRETQYF
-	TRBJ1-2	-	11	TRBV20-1	TGCAGTGCTAGTGACAGCTATGGCTACACCTTC	CSASDSYGYTF
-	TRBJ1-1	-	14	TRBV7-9	TGTGCCAGCACGAGTACGGCGGTCAACACTGAAGCTTTCTTT	CASTSTAVNTEAFF
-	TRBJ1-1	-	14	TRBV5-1	TGCGCCAGCAGCTTGGACAGGGAGGAGGGTGAAGCTTTCTTT	CASSLDREEGEAFF
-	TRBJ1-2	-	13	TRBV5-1	TGCGCCAGCAGCTTGGAAGGTGACTATGGCTACACCTTC	CASSLEGDYGYTF
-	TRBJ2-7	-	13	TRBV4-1	TGCGCCAGCAGCCCCGGGACACACTACGAGCAGTACTTC	CASSPGTHYEQYF
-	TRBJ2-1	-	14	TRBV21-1	TGTGCCAGCACCAACCCGAAACGTCCGTGGGGGCAGTTCTTC	CASTNPKRPWGQFF
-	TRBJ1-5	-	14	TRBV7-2	TGTGCCAGCAGCTTAGGGGGGGTGAGTCAGCCCCAGCATTTT	CASSLGGVSQPQHF
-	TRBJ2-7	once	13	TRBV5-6	TGTGCCAGCAGCTCCACTAGCTCCTACGAGCAGTACTTC	CASSSTSSYEQYF
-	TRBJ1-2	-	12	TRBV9	TGTGCCAGCAGCCCCCCCCTCGATGGCTACACCTTC	CASSPPLDGYTF
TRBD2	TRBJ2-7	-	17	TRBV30	TGTGCCTGGAGTGTATGGGCATATGGGACTAGCGGGTACGAGCAGTACTTC	CAWSVWAYGTSGYEQYF
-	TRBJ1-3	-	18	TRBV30	TGTGCCTGGAGTGTATTGTGGGGGGAACAAAACTCTGGAAACACCATATATTTT	CAWSVLWGEQNSGNTIYF
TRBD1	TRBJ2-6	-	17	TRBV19	TGTGCCAGTACCACGGGACAGATGAGTTCTGGGGCCAACGTCCTGACTTTC	CASTTGQMSSGANVLTF
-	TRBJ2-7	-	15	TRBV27	TGTGCCAGCAACTCCCGGCTTAAAAGCTCCTACGAGCAGTACTTC	CASNSRLKSSYEQYF